Included here is one T cell receptor beta chain sequence, with context. Only a few counts were recorded for this clone. Its cognate antigen has yet to be identified. No per-base quality is available; no much larger clone lies one base away. One collaborating source in Seattle enrolled patients while the patients were actively infected and followed the patients over time throughout the course of disease. The collaborating institutions used their own protocols to collect whole blood in K2EDTA tubes. For TCRbeta analysis, collaborator samples were shipped as frozen whole blood, as isolated PBMCs, or as DNA extracted from either sample type. V is cut back by 5 bases and J by 2 bases, with 1 base in the junction unmatched. The germline V gene gives CDR1 as SGDLS and CDR2 as YYNGEE. The CDR3 sequence holds 13 residues, the cysteine and phenylalanine included. The retained sequence is limited to the CDR3, 39 bases, with the frame set at the first base.

The data derive from a study of blood T cell repertoires in COVID-19 (dated by TCRdb to about 2020). Regarding the research as a whole: Collaborator samples came from the United States, Italy and Spain and covered acute and convalescent phases of COVID-19. Where HLA class I and class II types were available, the types were taken from metadata supplied by the sample provider, not from assay-based typing. Samples came from the ongoing ImmuneRACE study (first 160 participants) plus 1,254 subjects from 6 global collaborators. The repertoires were made available in a free public database intended to serve as a resource for research on the immune response to SARS-CoV-2. The dataset comprised deeply sampled blood TCRbeta repertoires from subjects exposed to, actively infected with, or recovered from COVID-19. The sample metadata nearly always contained a de-identified subject ID, COVID-19 status, age in years and sex. The prospective study material was composed of cDNA or gDNA derived from T cells, B-cell-depleted T cells, or PBMCs.

TCRbeta CDR3 regions were amplified from genomic DNA using the immunoSEQ Assay, a bias-controlled multiplex PCR. Per the original workflow: The number of nucleated cells in each sample was estimated by amplification of reference gene primers within the assay. Sequence reads were collapsed and filtered to measure the absolute abundance of every unique TCRbeta CDR3 rearrangement. Productive Simpson clonality was computed per sample as the square root of Simpson's diversity index over productive rearrangements. TCRdb carries this immuneACCESS record with in-frame sequences only. Its versions omit some clonotypes, under half of them owing to an unresolved V gene in the studies checked, with the rest unexplained. The DNA gave D and trimming, while V, J and clone size come from that table. The sample table contains 150,000 to 200,000 clones; only one count was recorded for about 80% of them. The ten largest clonotypes hold roughly 7% of the sample.

General conclusions and limits of the study: The amount of clinical and demographic metadata varied by source and participant and was provided uncurated.

The specimen was peripheral blood. The clonotype was recovered from a woman in her forties with COVID-19, enrolled during active disease. The chain uses TRBV9 and TRBJ2-7, and 10 junction bases match TRBD2. The DNA is TGTGCCAGCAGTGGACTAGCGGCCTACGAGCAGTACTTC. Translated, this is CASSGLAAYEQYF.